The entry that follows covers one TCR beta chain sequence. These data come from a study of blood T cell repertoires in COVID-19. Repertoires were generated with immunoSEQ multiplex PCR, while TCRdb's copy carries only in-frame clones and drops some. The table includes about 240,000 clones, 84% detected once. Material for sequencing was peripheral blood. The TCR was taken from a man aged 50 to 60 with acute or convalescent COVID-19.

CDR3 nucleotides: TGTGCCAGCAGTTATCAGGGGTATAATTCACCCCTCCACTTT. It yields the protein CASSYQGYNSPLHF. The chain uses TRBV6-6 and TRBJ1-6, with D maybe TRBD1 (6 bases). CDR3 length: 14 residues. Trimming took off 3 bases at V and 4 bases at J, with 7 bases between the two ends. CDR1 and CDR2 from the germline V gene are MNHNY and SVGAGI (reference sequence).